This T cell receptor beta chain comes out of a study of blood T cell repertoires in COVID-19. Repertoires were generated with immunoSEQ multiplex PCR, while TCRdb's copy carries only in-frame clones and drops some. This sample has 130,000 or so clones, with about 88% found just once. From germline, CDR1 is SEHNR and CDR2 FQNEAQ (reference sequence). V dropped 3 bases and J dropped 2; count of bases not matched to a gene: 4. The CDR3 extends over 15 amino acids. This TCR was recovered from a man aged 35 to 55 with acute COVID-19. The chain couples TRBV7-9 to TRBJ1-3; TRBD1 agrees at 7 bases. The specimen sequenced was PBMCs or T cells enriched from blood (not recorded which). CDR3 sequence reads: CASSLTGIPGNTIYF. DNA for the CDR3: TGTGCCAGCAGCTTGACAGGGATACCTGGAAACACCATATATTTT.